This T cell receptor beta chain was captured in a study of shared clonotypes between healthy human individuals. The overall study: The plates for each donor numbered three CD4 naive, three CD4 memory, two CD8 naive and one CD8 memory.

A word on this clone: The antigen is not known.

Germline loops: CDR1 PRHDT, CDR2 FYEKMQ (reference sequence). The CDR3 runs 14 residues. Trimming took 3 bases from V and 4 from J, leaving 13 bases between them. Naive CD8 isolation took CD45RO-negative cells positively selected for CCR7 and excluded terminally differentiated effector memory CD45RA+ cells. The method was immunoSEQ multiplex PCR; TCRdb's version includes in-frame clones alone and lacks a portion of them. Here the sample spans around 2,000,000 clones, 85% to 95% being singletons. Whole-study results and caveats: Larger estimated richness was generally recorded for naive subsets relative to memory subsets. Four donors had 5% to 6.5% of their naive CD4 clonotypes in common. Sampling covered blood only; tissue repertoires likely differ.

The receptor's source is a man between 18 and 35 years old in good health. Some clones in this sample may be carry-over from other donors' samples. The specimen sequenced was naive CD8+ T cells from PBMCs. J is TRBJ2-7 and V is TRBV13, with D hard to call. CDR3 region: CASSFGRRRYEQYF. The DNA for the CDR3 is TGTGCCAGCAGCTTCGGCAGACGAAGGTACGAGCAGTACTTC.